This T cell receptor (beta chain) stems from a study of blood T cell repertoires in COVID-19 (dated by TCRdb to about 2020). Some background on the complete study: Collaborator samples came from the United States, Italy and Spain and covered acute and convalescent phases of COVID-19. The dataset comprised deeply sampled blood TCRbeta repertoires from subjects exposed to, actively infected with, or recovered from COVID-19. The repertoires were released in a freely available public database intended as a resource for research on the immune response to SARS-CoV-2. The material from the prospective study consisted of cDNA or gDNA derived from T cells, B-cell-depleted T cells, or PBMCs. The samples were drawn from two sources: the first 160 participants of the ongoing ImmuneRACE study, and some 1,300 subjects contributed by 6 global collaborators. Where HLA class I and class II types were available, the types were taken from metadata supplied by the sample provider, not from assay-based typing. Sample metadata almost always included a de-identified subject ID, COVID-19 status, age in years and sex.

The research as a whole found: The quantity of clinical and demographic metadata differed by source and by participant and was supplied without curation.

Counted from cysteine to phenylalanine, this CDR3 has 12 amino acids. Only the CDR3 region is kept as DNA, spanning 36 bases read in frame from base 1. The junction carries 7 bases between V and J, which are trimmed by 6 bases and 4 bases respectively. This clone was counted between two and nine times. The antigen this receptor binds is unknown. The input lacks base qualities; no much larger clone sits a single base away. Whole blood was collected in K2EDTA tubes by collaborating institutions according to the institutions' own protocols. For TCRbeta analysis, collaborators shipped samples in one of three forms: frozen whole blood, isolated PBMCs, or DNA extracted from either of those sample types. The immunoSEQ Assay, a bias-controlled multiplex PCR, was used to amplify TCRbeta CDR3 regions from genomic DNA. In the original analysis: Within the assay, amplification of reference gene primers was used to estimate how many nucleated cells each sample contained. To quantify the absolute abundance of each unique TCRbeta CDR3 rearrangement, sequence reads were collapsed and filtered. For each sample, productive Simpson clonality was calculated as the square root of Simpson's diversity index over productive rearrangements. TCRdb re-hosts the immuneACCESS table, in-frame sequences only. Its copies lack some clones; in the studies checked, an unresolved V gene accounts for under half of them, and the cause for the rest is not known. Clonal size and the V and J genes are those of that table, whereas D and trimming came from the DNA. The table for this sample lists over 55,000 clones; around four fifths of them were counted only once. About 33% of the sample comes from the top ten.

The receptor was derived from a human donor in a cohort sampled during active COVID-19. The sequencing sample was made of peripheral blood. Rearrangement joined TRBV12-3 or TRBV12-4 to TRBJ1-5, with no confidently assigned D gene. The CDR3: CASRQPNQPQHF. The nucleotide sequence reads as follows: TGTGCCAGCAGACAGCCAAATCAGCCCCAGCATTTT.